This TCR beta chain is from a study of shared clonotypes between healthy human individuals (dated by TCRdb to 2019 to 2021). Regarding the study in general: Three men and a couple of women, aged 18 to 49 years, made up the cohort. For each donor, CD4 naive and CD4 memory were each given three plates, CD8 naive was given two plates, and CD8 memory was given one plate. Leukapheresis yielded between about 0.85 and 10 billion PBMCs per donor. To increase sequencing depth and limit assay-specific biases, TCR repertoire library preparation and sequencing were carried out by different laboratories using diverse techniques. To estimate repertoire size and how much clonotype sharing occurs between individuals, the study deeply sequenced the blood TCR repertoires of several healthy adults.

Overall study outcomes, separate from this receptor: Higher generation probabilities were observed for clonotypes shared by all four sorted-subset donors than for non-shared clonotypes. Larger estimated clonotype richness was generally found for naive subsets than for memory subsets. Only blood was sampled, and tissue TCR repertoires likely differ from those in blood. Incomplete sequencing was indicated by rarefaction of sorted-subset datasets, despite the large sequencing depth. The genetic and exposure-history diversity represented was limited by the small number of donors. When a handful of donors were compared, the shared fraction of clonotypes was approximately 5% for naive CD4, about 4% for naive CD8, about 2.5% for memory CD4, and 0.35% to 0.4% for memory CD8. Pairwise subsampling led to the expectation that sequencing depth would affect the degree of clonotype sharing among donors.

With respect to this clone: It has no known antigen specificity. No clone much larger than this one lies a single base away; base qualities are absent.

The donors were healthy, HIV-negative adults who had no recently reported acute infections or vaccinations. Only Caucasian adults living in Nashville, Tennessee, USA were represented among the donors. The CD8 memory samples were a combination of magnetically selected CD45RO+ cells and CCR7-negative CD45RA+ effector memory (TemRA) cells. Blood was collected by leukapheresis, and PBMCs were isolated by Ficoll-Histopaque density gradient centrifugation and then cryopreserved in liquid nitrogen vapor phase. Purity and quantity of every magnetically sorted T cell population were checked by analytical flow cytometry. Genomic DNA was isolated from every sorted fraction and measured by UV absorbance on a Nanodrop 2000c. Using the deep immunoSEQ assay, multiplex PCR amplified TCR CDR3 regions from genomic DNA. Genomic DNA extracted from each cell subset was distributed evenly over all wells of several immunoSEQ 96-well plates, and each plate served as one replicate. For sorted subsets, about 210 ng of genomic DNA, equivalent to around 29,000 T cell genomes, went into each replicate PCR. The purified libraries were quantified using a Qubit 3.0 fluorometer, sized with a Bioanalyzer 2100, and then quantified again using the KAPA Library Quantification kit. Each immunoSEQ 96-well plate was sequenced on its own single-read 150-cycle Illumina NextSeq 550 flow cell. The paper's processing steps were these. Because the immunoSEQ output held only junctional sequences and lacked quality scores, the filtering could not match the filtering applied to full-length reads. Sequences were annotated with PyIR, a Python wrapper for IgBLAST v1.9, using IMGT germline references to assign V/J genes and CDR3. Any read was removed if the V/J assignment was weak (E-value above 1e-6), the CDR3 was missing, or the read contained stop codons, out-of-frame junctions, or ambiguous translated residues. V3J clonotypes were defined as sequences sharing the same inferred V gene, J gene, and CDR3 amino acid sequence. Percentage overlap between repertoires was computed as shared unique clonotypes divided by the size of the smaller repertoire. Richness of each repertoire was evaluated using RTK rarefaction, the Chao1 estimator, and Recon v2.1 estimates of unobserved clonotypes. Generation probabilities were computed with OLGA for all TCRbeta clonotypes obtained by the gDNA method from several donors. This immuneACCESS table, as held by TCRdb, lists in-frame sequences with V and J called but not all clones. Of the missing ones, under half trace to an unresolved V gene in checked studies; the others have no known cause. That table furnishes V, J and clone size, whereas the DNA furnished D and trimming. The sample contains 650,000 to 700,000 clones, about 92% of them found a single time. The ten largest clonotypes hold 34% of the sample.

The CDR3 starts with the cysteine, ends with the phenylalanine, and has 18 residues. Only the CDR3 DNA is retained, 54 bases long and in frame from the first base. The CDR1 and CDR2 encoded by the germline V gene are MDHEN and SYDVKM. V and J lose 3 bases and 4 bases, and a span of 25 bases separates them. The chain joins TRBV28 to TRBJ2-7; TRBD2 could be the D gene, as 6 bases match. Sequencing used memory CD8+ T cells from PBMCs. The cell subset or site label for this specimen denotes: CD45RO+ cells pooled with CCR7-negative TemRA cells. The receptor was isolated from a man aged 18 to 29 in good health. Some clones in this sample may be carry-over from other donors' samples. The CDR3 corresponds to CASSLIFVRGNGLYEQYF. The DNA sequence is TGTGCCAGCAGTTTGATATTCGTTCGGGGGAACGGTTTGTACGAGCAGTACTTC.